This TCR beta chain stems from a study of OX40 agonist ivuxolimab in advanced cancers. About the study: Partial responses were recorded for three patients, including one with hepatocellular carcinoma and two with cutaneous melanoma. General observations from the study: Some nonresponders additionally presented with little normalized T-cell clonal expansion.

Autoimmune disease history or systemic immunosuppression was exclusionary. As to this clone: Its antigen is currently unknown.

Trimming shortened V by 8 bases and J by 6 bases, and 14 bases separated the two germline ends. Germline V CDR1 and CDR2: MNHNS, SASEGT. This CDR3 comprises 13 residues. The assay was immunoSEQ multiplex PCR, and TCRdb's table has in-frame clones only and misses some. The data show tens of thousands of clones, 80% to 90% seen once. The source of this sequence is an adult with an advanced solid tumor such as melanoma, head and neck, liver or kidney cancer. The genes are TRBV6-1 and TRBJ2-4; possibly TRBD1 or TRBD2 for D (5 bases each). The source material was CD4+ or CD8+ T cells sorted from blood, sampled in a trial of the OX40 agonist ivuxolimab. The CDR3 bases are TGTGCCAGCGCCAGGGAGTACGGAAACATTCAGTACTTC. It codes for CASAREYGNIQYF.